A single sample gave rise to the 15 T cell receptor beta chains below, sequenced in a study of PD-L1 blockade in urothelial cancer. Time point reported: pretreatment peripheral blood. Libraries were prepared by immunoSEQ multiplex PCR; TCRdb keeps only in-frame clonotypes and omits some of them. The sample comprises about 87,000 clones, less than 90% of which are singletons, and roughly 2% rests with the top ten. Here the sequenced sample was PBMCs, taken around atezolizumab (anti-PD-L1) treatment. These receptor sequences come from a man between 60 and 75 years old with urothelial cancer.

This clone was seen a single time. The CDR3 spells CASSMGTGGTQETQYF. The CDR3 DNA reads as TGCGCCAGCAGCATGGGGACAGGGGGGACCCAAGAGACCCAGTACTTC. The chain carries TRBV5-1 and TRBJ2-5; TRBD1 matches 11 bases. CDR3 length: 16 residues. The J segment lost 1 base and the V segment lost 4 bases, leaving 6 bases of the junction unmatched. Germline-derived CDR1 and CDR2 are SGHRS and YFSETQ.

The chain recombines TRBV7-8 with TRBJ1-2, with 8 bases identical to TRBD1. After removal of 4 bases from V and 0 bases from J, the junction contained 4 bases not matched to a gene. CDR1 SGHVS and CDR2 FQNEAQ come from the germline V gene. This CDR3 contains 15 residues. CDR3: CASSWDRQSNYGYTF. Here the CDR3 DNA reads TGTGCCAGCAGCTGGGACAGGCAATCTAACTATGGCTACACCTTC.

The chain carries TRBV27 and TRBJ2-7; D is unresolved. The germline V and J ends were trimmed by 0 bases and 9 bases, with 12 bases remaining between them. Germline assignment: CDR1 MNHEY and CDR2 SMNVEV (reference sequence). CDR3 length: 13 amino acids. Written as DNA, the CDR3 is TGTGCCAGCAGTTTATCCGTCTTCAAGCGGCAGTACTTC. Protein sequence: CASSLSVFKRQYF.

The V gene is TRBV28, the J gene TRBJ1-1; 8 bases are a match to TRBD1. This CDR3 is built from 15 residues. J lost 7 bases, V lost 6 bases, and 13 bases had no gene match. CDR1 is MDHEN and CDR2 is SYDVKM in the germline V gene. In DNA form, the CDR3 reads TGTGCCAGCAGACCACGGGACAGGATAGCCGGTGAAGCTTTCTTT. Residues: CASRPRDRIAGEAFF.

The rearrangement joins TRBV6-6 to TRBJ1-3; 10 bases are a match to TRBD1. Germline V lookup: CDR1 MNHNY, CDR2 SVGAGI (reference sequence). This CDR3 has 15 residues. Losses at the gene ends were 8 bases for V and 2 bases for J; bases not matched to a gene: 6. CDR3 region: CASELDRGPGNTIYF. Written as DNA, the CDR3 is TGTGCCAGCGAGCTTGACAGGGGGCCTGGAAACACCATATATTTT.

The V call is TRBV6-6, the J call TRBJ2-5; tentative D call: TRBD1 (5 bases). CDR1 MNHNY and CDR2 SVGAGI come from the germline V gene (reference sequence). This CDR3 has 14 residues. V was trimmed by 0 bases and J by 1 base, leaving 6 bases between them. CDR3 in amino acids: CASSYSGRQETQYF. For the CDR3, the DNA is TGTGCCAGCAGTTACTCGGGGCGCCAAGAGACCCAGTACTTC.

This clone was detected once. The V gene is TRBV10-1, the J gene TRBJ1-2, with TRBD1 identical over 7 bases. The CDR3 covers 18 residues. Germline trimming cut 8 bases from V and 5 bases from J; bases unmatched to any gene: 23. Germline V CDR1 and CDR2: WNHNN, SYGVQD (reference sequence). This CDR3 is CASLIPGQTRSPAYGYTF. The DNA for the CDR3 is TGCGCCAGCCTCATCCCGGGACAGACCCGAAGTCCTGCATATGGCTACACCTTC.

V gene TRBV5-6 combines with J gene TRBJ2-4; the match to TRBD2 covers 10 bases. Germline V gene sequence: CDR1 SGHDT, CDR2 YYEEEE. Unmatched junction bases numbered 11, after V lost 1 base and J lost 1 base. The CDR3 has 19 residues. DNA for the CDR3: TGTGCCAGCAGCTTGTCCCCTAGCGGGGGTTGGGGGGCCAAAAACATTCAGTACTTC. It is translated as CASSLSPSGGWGAKNIQYF.

The rearrangement uses TRBV27 and TRBJ1-2, with TRBD1 identical over 8 bases. The V gene's germline CDR1 is MNHEY and CDR2 SMNVEV (reference sequence). The J segment lost 0 bases and the V segment lost 4 bases, leaving 10 bases of the junction unmatched. CDR3 size: 17 residues. Here the CDR3 reads CASSYRTGTTSNYGYTF. Here the CDR3 DNA reads TGTGCCAGCAGTTACCGGACAGGGACCACTTCTAACTATGGCTACACCTTC.

The rearrangement joins TRBV2 to TRBJ2-7, with D tentatively TRBD2 (5 bases). V lost 5 bases to trimming and J lost 12 bases, with 23 bases between them. Germline loops: CDR1 SNHLY, CDR2 FYNNEI. This CDR3 is 14 amino acids long. This CDR3 is CASSFFGNEGTTYF. The CDR3 nucleotides are TGTGCCAGCAGTTTCTTTGGCAACGAGGGTACTACGTACTTC.

This clone was observed a handful of times. V gene TRBV5-5 combines with J gene TRBJ2-5, with TRBD1 as a possible D gene (6 bases). Germline V lookup: CDR1 SGHKS, CDR2 YYEKEE (reference sequence). Between the trimmed V and J ends, which lost 4 bases and 5 bases, there was a span of 15 bases. The CDR3 length is 14 residues. The CDR3: CASSLVGAGETQYF. For the CDR3, the DNA is TGTGCCAGCAGCCTGGTGGGGGCTGGTGAGACCCAGTACTTC.

This sequence joins TRBV7-2 and TRBJ1-2; D is ambiguous. The CDR3 has 16 amino acids. Trimming shortened V by 1 base and J by 4 bases, and 16 bases separated the two germline ends. Per the germline V gene, CDR1 is SGHTA and CDR2 is FQGNSA. The CDR3 protein is CASSLGPLGEIYGYTF. The CDR3 DNA reads TGTGCCAGCAGCTTAGGTCCCTTGGGCGAGATCTATGGCTACACCTTC.

V gene TRBV7-8 combines with J gene TRBJ1-1, with unresolved D. Trimming removed 5 bases from V and 0 bases from J, with 16 bases in between. The CDR3 covers 16 residues. Per the germline V gene, CDR1 is SGHVS and CDR2 is FQNEAQ. The CDR3 DNA follows: TGTGCCAGCAGCCTCCCCGCGAGTACGCTGAACACTGAAGCTTTCTTT. The encoded protein is CASSLPASTLNTEAFF.

This chain links TRBV7-3 with TRBJ2-4, with D perhaps TRBD1 (5 bases). The CDR3 is 14 residues long. V shed 2 bases and J shed 6 bases, with 11 bases lying between them. The germline gives CDR1 SGHTA, CDR2 FQGTGA. Written as DNA, the CDR3 is TGTGCCAGCAGCTTATCCACAGGCGGAAACATTCAGTACTTC. Its protein product is CASSLSTGGNIQYF.

This chain joins TRBV30 and TRBJ2-3; D possibly corresponds to TRBD1 (6 bases). The V gene lost 4 bases and the J gene lost 2 bases, with 10 bases spanning the gap. The CDR3 contains 13 residues. Germline V gene lookup returns CDR1 GTSNPN and CDR2 SVGIG (reference sequence). The CDR3 spells CAWTRGNTDTQYF. CDR3 sequence (DNA): TGTGCCTGGACTAGGGGGAACACAGATACGCAGTATTTT.